This entry lists 26 T cell receptor beta chains sequenced from one sample in a study of untreated major depressive disorder. The method was immunoSEQ multiplex PCR; TCRdb's version includes in-frame clones alone and lacks a portion of them. The sample lists some 21,000 clones, around 92% occurring once. The sample comprised CD4+ T cells from PBMCs. The receptors come from a woman in her thirties or forties in good health.

This chain links TRBV28 with TRBJ2-7; D remains unclear. The V end was cut by 3 bases, the J end by 6 bases, with 15 bases between. Germline CDR1 MDHEN, CDR2 SYDVKM. The CDR3 sequence is 14 residues long. CDR3 residues: CASSFPAARSEQYF. CDR3 bases: TGTGCCAGCAGTTTCCCGGCGGCGCGCAGCGAGCAGTACTTC.

This chain joins TRBV9 and TRBJ1-3; unclear D gene. The CDR3 covers 14 residues. Trimming cost V 1 base and J 2 bases, with 7 bases left between them. Germline V gives CDR1 SGDLS, CDR2 YYNGEE. Written as DNA, the CDR3 is TGTGCCAGCAGCGTAAGGACGGCTGGAAACACCATATATTTT. Protein sequence: CASSVRTAGNTIYF.

This clone was seen once. J is TRBJ2-5 and V is TRBV5-8, with a weak D call TRBD1 (6 bases). The V gene's germline CDR1 is SGHTS and CDR2 YDEGEE. This CDR3 region has 16 residues. V was trimmed by 4 bases and J by 1 base, leaving 17 bases between them. The DNA of the CDR3 is TGTGCCAGCAGCGGATGGACAGCCCGAAGCCAAGAGACCCAGTACTTC. Protein sequence: CASSGWTARSQETQYF.

The chain combines TRBV27 with TRBJ1-1; D is possibly TRBD1 (5 bases). Deletions cut 4 bases from V and 1 base from J, with 7 bases between. There are 13 residues in the CDR3. CDR1 is MNHEY, CDR2 SMNVEV, per germline (reference sequence). Written as DNA, the CDR3 is TGTGCCAGCAGTTACAGGCCGAACACTGAAGCTTTCTTT. It encodes CASSYRPNTEAFF.

V is TRBV6-6 and J is TRBJ2-1, with D unresolved. CDR1 and CDR2 from the germline V gene are MNHNY and SVGAGI (reference sequence). The CDR3 runs 11 residues. V was clipped by 7 bases and J by 5 bases, with 6 bases between them. This CDR3 is CASNLNNEQFF. CDR3 DNA: TGTGCCAGCAACCTGAACAATGAGCAGTTCTTC.

The V gene is TRBV28, the J gene TRBJ1-1, with D possibly being TRBD1 (6 bases). Trimming took off 3 bases at V and 3 bases at J, with 14 bases between the two ends. The CDR3 runs 15 residues. Germline values: CDR1 MDHEN, CDR2 SYDVKM. CDR3 loop: CASSFGAGADTEAFF. CDR3 DNA sequence: TGTGCCAGCAGTTTTGGGGCAGGGGCCGACACTGAAGCTTTCTTT.

This clone showed up just a few times. CDR3 DNA sequence: TGTGCCAGCAGTTTAACCGGACCTAGCAATCAGCCCCAGCATTTT. Encoded protein: CASSLTGPSNQPQHF. The rearrangement joins TRBV27 to TRBJ1-5; D remains ambiguous. This CDR3 contains 15 residues. Per the germline V gene, CDR1 is MNHEY and CDR2 is SMNVEV (reference sequence). Trimming stripped 2 bases from V and 0 bases from J, with 8 bases between.

This rearrangement joins TRBV18 to TRBJ2-4; 10 bases agree with TRBD2. The ends lost 5 bases at V and 4 bases at J; junction bases unmatched: 5. The CDR3 length is 15 residues. Germline V gene lookup returns CDR1 KGHSH and CDR2 LQKENI. The DNA of the CDR3 is TGTGCCAGCTCAGCTAGCGGGAGACAAAAAAACATTCAGTACTTC. It yields the protein CASSASGRQKNIQYF.

V and J are TRBV30 and TRBJ2-2; the D gene is possibly TRBD2 (5 bases). CDR1 is GTSNPN and CDR2 is SVGIG in the germline V gene (reference sequence). The CDR3 is 14 amino acids. Trimming pared 4 bases from V and 6 bases from J, leaving 15 bases between. CDR3 sequence: CAWTLASIPGELFF. In DNA, the CDR3 is TGTGCCTGGACCCTAGCTAGCATCCCCGGGGAGCTGTTTTTT.

In DNA form, the CDR3 reads TGTGCCAGCAGCTTAGATGGGTACGGCTACACCTTC. Protein: CASSLDGYGYTF. The rearrangement links TRBV13 to TRBJ1-2; D gene uncertain. V was pared by 1 base and J by 8 bases, with 8 bases between. The CDR3 spans 12 residues. Germline CDR1 is PRHDT and CDR2 is FYEKMQ (reference sequence).

J is TRBJ1-2 and V is TRBV4-2; TRBD1 matches at 8 bases. The CDR3 length is 15 residues. The V gene end was trimmed by 4 bases and the J gene end by 6 bases; junction bases not matched to a gene: 10. Germline V gives CDR1 LGHNA, CDR2 YNFKEQ. The CDR3 here is CASSPITGGVDGYTF. The CDR3 DNA reads TGTGCCAGCAGCCCGATAACAGGGGGAGTGGATGGCTACACCTTC.

V usage is TRBV28 and J usage is TRBJ2-7, with D perhaps matching TRBD2 (5 bases). The germline V and J ends were trimmed by 3 bases and 12 bases, with 18 bases remaining between them. CDR3 length: 13 residues. Germline CDR1 MDHEN, CDR2 SYDVKM. The CDR3 DNA follows: TGTGCCAGCAGTTTCGGTCCCTCCGGGGTTTGGTACTTC. It specifies CASSFGPSGVWYF.

The chain couples TRBV7-2 to TRBJ1-5; 7 bases are a match to TRBD1. Germline-derived CDR1 and CDR2 are SGHTA and FQGNSA. With V trimmed by 5 bases and J by 2 bases, 9 bases remained unmatched. There are 16 residues in the CDR3. As DNA, the CDR3 is TGTGCCAGCAGCCTAGAGACAGGGCATCGCAATCAGCCCCAGCATTTT. This gives the protein CASSLETGHRNQPQHF.

The V and J genes are TRBV27 and TRBJ1-5, with D possibly being TRBD1 (6 bases). The V gene's germline CDR1 is MNHEY and CDR2 SMNVEV (reference sequence). The CDR3 covers 15 residues. V was clipped by 0 bases and J by 4 bases, with 10 bases between them. CDR3 DNA: TGTGCCAGCAGTTTATCAACAGGGATGAATCAGCCCCAGCATTTT. Translation gives CASSLSTGMNQPQHF.

This rearrangement joins TRBV2 to TRBJ2-7, with no clear D. This CDR3 is 13 amino acids long. Germline V CDR1 and CDR2: SNHLY, FYNNEI. Trimming left V 6 bases short and J 4 bases short, with 13 bases between. The CDR3 DNA reads TGTGCCAGCAGGCTGCGCTCAGCGTACGAGCAGTACGTC. It encodes CASRLRSAYEQYV.

The chain employs TRBV28 and TRBJ2-2; 11 bases agree with TRBD2. Germline lookup yields CDR1 MDHEN and CDR2 SYDVKM. Trimming cost V 6 bases and J 4 bases; bases outside gene matches: 13. The CDR3 sequence is 18 residues long. The CDR3 bases are TGTGCCAGCAGCCGTCCTATTAGCGGGAGGGCCTTCACCGGGGAGCTGTTTTTT. Protein sequence: CASSRPISGRAFTGELFF.

The chain combines TRBV6-1 with TRBJ1-2; 8 bases are a match to TRBD1. This CDR3 comprises 19 residues. CDR1 and CDR2 from the germline V gene are MNHNS and SASEGT. V shed 0 bases, J shed 3 bases, and the junction held 15 bases outside the gene matches. The CDR3: CASSEAAGTGPIFYYGYTF. Written as DNA, the CDR3 is TGTGCCAGCAGTGAAGCAGCTGGGACAGGCCCCATTTTTTACTATGGCTACACCTTC.

The chain carries TRBV7-2 and TRBJ1-5, with D unclear. V was pared by 0 bases and J by 0 bases, with 3 bases between. CDR3 size: 14 residues. Germline V gene lookup returns CDR1 SGHTA and CDR2 FQGNSA. The CDR3 DNA reads as TGTGCCAGCAGCTTAGCTTATAGCAATCAGCCCCAGCATTTT. It is translated as CASSLAYSNQPQHF.

The rearrangement links TRBV28 to TRBJ2-7; 7 bases map to TRBD2. The germline V gene has CDR1 MDHEN and CDR2 SYDVKM. Unmatched junction bases numbered 16, after V lost 10 bases and J lost 7 bases. The CDR3 loop spans 14 amino acids. The CDR3 protein is CATRGEGSLWEQYF. The CDR3 DNA follows: TGTGCCACCCGGGGGGAGGGCTCGTTGTGGGAGCAGTACTTC. The variable domain in full, with the rest retrieved from reference TRBV28 and TRBJ2-7, is DVKVTQSSRYLVKRTGEKVFLECVQDMDHENMFWYRQDPGLGLRLIYFSYDVKMKEKGDIPEGYSVSREKKERFSLILESASTNQTSMYLCATRGEGSLWEQYFGPGTRLTVT.

This clone was recorded a few times. The CDR3 spells CASSLAVTNSGNTIYF. The CDR3 nucleotides are TGTGCCAGCAGCTTAGCGGTGACAAACTCTGGAAACACCATATATTTT. This chain connects TRBV7-2 to TRBJ1-3; D gene unclear. This CDR3 is 16 amino acids long. Germline CDR1 SGHTA, CDR2 FQGNSA. Trimming removed 0 bases at V and 0 bases at J, with 9 bases between.

This sequence joins TRBV6-5 and TRBJ1-3; D is perhaps TRBD1 (5 bases). Trimming left V 6 bases short and J 2 bases short, with 8 bases between. The V gene's germline CDR1 is MNHEY and CDR2 SVGAGI. The CDR3 spans 13 residues. The chain's CDR3 is CASSGRAGNTIYF. As DNA, the CDR3 is TGTGCCAGCAGCGGCAGGGCTGGAAACACCATATATTTT.

The chain combines TRBV19 with TRBJ2-3; 9 nucleotides align to TRBD1. Trimming cost V 8 bases and J 5 bases; bases outside gene matches: 8. The CDR3 has 14 amino acids. CDR1 LNHDA and CDR2 SQIVND come from the germline V gene (reference sequence). The CDR3 protein is CASVDRGPQDTQYF. The CDR3, as DNA: TGTGCCAGTGTGGACAGGGGTCCACAAGATACGCAGTATTTT.

In this sample, this clone turned up once. The V call is TRBV28, the J call TRBJ1-5, with D perhaps TRBD1 (6 bases). Trimming shortened V by 3 bases and J by 5 bases, and 14 bases separated the two germline ends. Per germline, CDR1 MDHEN and CDR2 SYDVKM. This CDR3 has 15 residues. The CDR3 bases are TGTGCCAGCAGTTTCCGAACGACAGGATATCAGCCCCAGCATTTT. Translation: CASSFRTTGYQPQHF.

This chain links TRBV2 with TRBJ1-1; no reliable D call. The CDR3 length is 13 residues. Germline values: CDR1 SNHLY, CDR2 FYNNEI. V was shortened by 5 bases and J by 3 bases, with 10 bases between the two germline ends. The CDR3 coding sequence is TGTGCCAGCAGTCCCGAACAGTACACTGAAGCTTTCTTT. This sequence encodes CASSPEQYTEAFF.

J is TRBJ1-6 and V is TRBV28; D remains unclear. Germline CDR1 and CDR2: MDHEN and SYDVKM. The CDR3 covers 17 residues. The germline V and J ends were trimmed by 6 bases and 5 bases, with 20 bases remaining between them. CDR3 nucleotide sequence: TGTGCCAGCAGGATCCATCTGGCCAGTAGTAATAATTCACCCCTCCACTTT. This codes for CASRIHLASSNNSPLHF.

V is TRBV2 and J is TRBJ1-5; no firm D call. CDR1 and CDR2 (germline): SNHLY, FYNNEI. The CDR3 length is 11 residues. The V end was cut by 3 bases, the J end by 3 bases, with 0 bases between. The CDR3 here is CASSDNQPQHF. CDR3 coding DNA: TGTGCCAGCAGTGACAATCAGCCCCAGCATTTT. The full variable domain, in which reference TRBV2 and TRBJ1-5 provide the parts outside the CDR3, is EPEVTQTPSHQVTQMGQEVILRCVPISNHLYFYWYRQILGQKVEFLVSFYNNEISEKSEIFDDQFSVERPDGSNFTLKIRSTKLEDSAMYFCASSDNQPQHFGDGTRLSIL.